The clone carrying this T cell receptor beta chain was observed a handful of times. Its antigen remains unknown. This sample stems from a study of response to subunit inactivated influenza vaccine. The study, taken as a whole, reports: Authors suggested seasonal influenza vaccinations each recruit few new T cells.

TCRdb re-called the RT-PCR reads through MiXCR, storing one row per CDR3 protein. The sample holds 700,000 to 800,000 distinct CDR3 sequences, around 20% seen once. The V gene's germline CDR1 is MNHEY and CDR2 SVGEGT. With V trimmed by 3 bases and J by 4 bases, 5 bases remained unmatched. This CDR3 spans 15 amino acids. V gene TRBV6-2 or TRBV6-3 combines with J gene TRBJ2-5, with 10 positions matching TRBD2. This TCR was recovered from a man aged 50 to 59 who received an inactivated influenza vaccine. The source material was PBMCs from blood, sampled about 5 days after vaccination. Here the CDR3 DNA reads TGTGCCAGCAGTTATCAGCGGGGGGGTCGAGAGACCCAGTACTTC. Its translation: CASSYQRGGRETQYF.